The rows below give T cell receptor beta chains drawn from one sample of a study of blood T cell repertoires in COVID-19. Libraries were prepared by immunoSEQ multiplex PCR; TCRdb keeps only in-frame clonotypes and omits some of them. The table records about 230,000 clones, 70% to 90% of them present only once. Sequenced: peripheral blood. Every receptor here comes from a man aged 40-50 years with acute or convalescent COVID-19. Both conserved end residues are part of each CDR3. The order of the fields is clone size, V gene, D gene, J gene, CDR3 protein, CDR3 DNA. The D gene is left open where the match is weak. Expanded clones are given a class, and other clones once, few, many or no size at all.

.	TRBV6-5	.	TRBJ1-1	CASRATVNTEAFF	TGTGCCAGCAGAGCGACAGTGAACACTGAAGCTTTCTTT
few	TRBV7-3	TRBD1	TRBJ1-6	CASARDSNIISPLHF	TGTGCCAGCGCCCGGGACAGCAATATAATATCACCCCTCCACTTT
.	TRBV9	.	TRBJ1-5	CASSVQGDSNQPQHF	TGTGCCAGCAGCGTTCAGGGTGATAGCAATCAGCCCCAGCATTTT
.	TRBV6-1	.	TRBJ2-5	CASSENVGGQETQYF	TGTGCCAGCAGTGAAAACGTGGGGGGCCAAGAGACCCAGTACTTC
.	TRBV5-8	.	TRBJ2-7	CASRMLNYYEQYF	TGTGCCAGCAGGATGTTAAACTACTACGAGCAGTACTTC
.	TRBV7-3	TRBD1	TRBJ2-1	CASSLGSRGPRDEQFF	TGTGCCAGCAGCTTGGGGTCCAGGGGGCCGCGTGATGAGCAGTTCTTC
.	TRBV28	.	TRBJ2-2	CASSLAKTGPGELFF	TGTGCCAGCAGTTTAGCAAAAACAGGGCCCGGGGAGCTGTTTTTT
few	TRBV5-1	TRBD2	TRBJ2-1	CASSLPGLAGSEQFF	TGCGCCAGCAGCCTCCCGGGACTAGCGGGGAGTGAGCAGTTCTTC
.	TRBV6-5	TRBD1	TRBJ1-2	CASSPRTGLFYGYTF	TGTGCCAGCAGTCCACGGACAGGACTCTTCTATGGCTACACCTTC
.	TRBV2	.	TRBJ1-2	CASSRRGESGYTF	TGTGCCAGCAGTAGACGCGGGGAGTCTGGCTACACCTTC
.	TRBV5-1	.	TRBJ1-1	CASSITPGSNTEAFF	TGCGCCAGCAGCATAACCCCAGGGTCGAACACTGAAGCTTTCTTT
.	TRBV5-1	TRBD1	TRBJ1-2	CASSSDRSWGYTF	TGCGCCAGCAGTTCGGACAGGTCTTGGGGCTACACCTTC
.	TRBV2	.	TRBJ2-7	CASRQNSDGGVYEQYF	TGTGCCAGCAGGCAGAACTCGGACGGGGGTGTCTACGAGCAGTACTTC
.	TRBV7-2	TRBD1	TRBJ2-7	CASSRDRRYEQYF	TGTGCCAGCAGCCGGGACAGGCGGTACGAGCAGTACTTC
.	TRBV7-2	TRBD1	TRBJ1-5	CASSPTGGRSQPQHF	TGTGCCAGCAGCCCGACAGGGGGCCGGAGTCAGCCCCAGCATTTT
few	TRBV5-4	.	TRBJ1-1	CASSNYSGEAFF	TGTGCCAGCAGCAACTATTCCGGTGAAGCTTTCTTT
.	TRBV6-4	TRBD1	TRBJ2-1	CASSEWGQGGYNEQFF	TGTGCCAGCAGTGAATGGGGACAGGGGGGCTACAATGAGCAGTTCTTC
.	TRBV11-2	TRBD2	TRBJ2-5	CASSPLGGTSPQTQYF	TGTGCCAGCAGCCCTCTTGGGGGGACTAGCCCCCAGACCCAGTACTTC
.	TRBV18	TRBD1	TRBJ1-6	CASSPDRGRNSPLHF	TGTGCCAGCTCACCCGACAGGGGTAGGAATTCACCCCTCCACTTT
.	TRBV30	TRBD2	TRBJ2-7	CAWSAPGGEQYF	TGTGCCTGGAGTGCTCCCGGGGGGGAGCAGTACTTC
.	TRBV7-9	TRBD1	TRBJ1-3	CASSPGQHKISSGNTIYF	TGTGCCAGCAGCCCGGGACAGCATAAAATAAGCTCTGGAAACACCATATATTTT
.	TRBV6-5	TRBD1	TRBJ1-2	CASSSEVTGGGGYTF	TGTGCCAGCAGTTCAGAAGTGACAGGGGGTGGTGGCTACACCTTC
.	TRBV5-4	TRBD2	TRBJ2-5	CASSSRTSGVVETQYF	TGTGCCAGCAGCTCCCGGACTAGCGGGGTAGTGGAGACCCAGTACTTC
many	TRBV4-2	TRBD2	TRBJ2-7	CASSQAGGVDYEQYF	TGTGCCAGCAGCCAAGCGGGGGGGGTGGACTACGAGCAGTACTTC
few	TRBV2	TRBD1	TRBJ1-2	CASSLDRDQYGYTF	TGTGCCAGCAGCCTAGACAGGGATCAATATGGCTACACCTTC
.	TRBV4-2	.	TRBJ1-4	CASSQGPGRGEKLFF	TGTGCCAGCAGCCAAGGACCCGGTAGGGGTGAAAAACTGTTTTTT
.	TRBV10-3	.	TRBJ1-1	CAITSGGGTEAFF	TGTGCCATCACGTCCGGGGGAGGCACTGAAGCTTTCTTT
.	TRBV7-9	.	TRBJ2-2	CASSSRQLNTGELFF	TGTGCCAGCAGCTCCCGACAGTTGAACACCGGGGAGCTGTTTTTT
.	TRBV9	TRBD1	TRBJ1-2	CASSADPGTGFYGYTF	TGTGCCAGCAGCGCCGACCCCGGGACAGGATTCTATGGCTACACCTTC
.	TRBV27	TRBD1	TRBJ2-7	CASSLDRGAYEQYF	TGTGCCAGCAGTTTGGACAGGGGGGCCTACGAGCAGTACTTC
.	TRBV5-1	.	TRBJ2-1	CASSLGQGYNEQFF	TGCGCCAGCAGCTTGGGGCAGGGATACAATGAGCAGTTCTTC
.	TRBV7-9	.	TRBJ1-1	CASSLGAGESTEAFF	TGTGCCAGCAGCTTAGGGGCGGGGGAGAGCACTGAAGCTTTCTTT
.	TRBV6-2/TRBV6-3	TRBD1	TRBJ1-1	CASSPETGDLNTEAFF	TGTGCCAGCAGCCCTGAGACAGGGGATCTGAACACTGAAGCTTTCTTT
.	TRBV10-2	TRBD1	TRBJ2-7	CASRPRDRGRHEQYF	TGCGCCAGCAGACCCCGGGACAGGGGGCGGCACGAGCAGTACTTC
.	TRBV7-2	TRBD1	TRBJ2-7	CASAEQGISYEQYF	TGTGCCAGTGCGGAACAGGGGATATCCTACGAGCAGTACTTC